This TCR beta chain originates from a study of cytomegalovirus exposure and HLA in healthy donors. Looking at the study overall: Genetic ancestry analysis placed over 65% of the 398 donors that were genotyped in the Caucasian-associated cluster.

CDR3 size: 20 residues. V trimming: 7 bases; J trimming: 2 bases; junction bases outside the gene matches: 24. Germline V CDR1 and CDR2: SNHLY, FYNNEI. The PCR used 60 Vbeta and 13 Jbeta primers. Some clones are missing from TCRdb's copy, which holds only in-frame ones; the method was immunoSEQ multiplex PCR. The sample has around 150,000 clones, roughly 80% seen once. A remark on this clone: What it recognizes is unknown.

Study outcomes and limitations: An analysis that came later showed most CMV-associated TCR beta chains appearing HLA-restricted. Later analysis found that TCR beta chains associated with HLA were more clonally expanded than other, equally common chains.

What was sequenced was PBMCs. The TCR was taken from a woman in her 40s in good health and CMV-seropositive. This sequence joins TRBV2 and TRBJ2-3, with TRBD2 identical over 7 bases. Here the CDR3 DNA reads TGTGCCAGCATGAGCGGGGTAATGCTGAGCGGGGCACACTACACAGATACGCAGTATTTT. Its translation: CASMSGVMLSGAHYTDTQYF.